One and the same sample provided the 14 T cell receptor beta chains below, sequenced in a study of T cells in Graves' hyperthyroidism and ophthalmopathy. The CDR3 regions of TCR beta were amplified from RNA transcripts. A set of HTBI primers served as the primers for a first-round RT-PCR of the TCR CDR3. One entry per CDR3 protein, called by TCRdb with MiXCR from the multiplex PCR reads. The top ten clones hold approximately 27% of a sample with approximately 400,000 distinct CDR3 sequences, around 15% of them seen once. The sample taken for sequencing was blood. The receptors come from a man aged 50-59 years with Graves' ophthalmopathy.

This clonotype was seen ten or more times. The chain has TRBV28 and TRBJ1-4; unclear D gene. Deletions cut 6 bases from V and 11 bases from J, with 19 bases between. This CDR3 comprises 14 residues. The germline V gene has CDR1 MDHEN and CDR2 SYDVKM. The DNA of the CDR3 is TGTGCCAGCAGATCAGGCTCCTACATAGGTAAACTGTTTTTT. It yields the protein CASRSGSYIGKLFF.

This clonotype was seen only a few times. The junction shows a germline mismatch at one end, possibly a read error. The chain uses TRBV5-6 and TRBJ2-1, with 15 bases that match TRBD2. The CDR3 has 18 amino acids. The germline CDR1 and CDR2 sequences are SGHDT and YYEEEE. The CDR3: CASSLGLAGGSGYNGQFF. The CDR3 DNA reads TGTGCCAGCAGCTTAGGACTAGCGGGAGGGTCGGGCTACAATGGGCAGTTCTTC.

At least ten counts were recorded for this clonotype. J is TRBJ2-3 and V is TRBV30; D might be TRBD1 or TRBD2, each matching 6 bases. Trimming removed 2 bases from V and 5 bases from J, with 14 bases in between. The CDR3 covers 14 residues. The V gene's germline CDR1 is GTSNPN and CDR2 SVGIG (reference sequence). CDR3 DNA: TGTGCCTGGAGTAGGACTACAGGGAAAGATACGCAGTATTTT. This translates into CAWSRTTGKDTQYF.

This clonotype has a handful of counts. This chain connects TRBV5-1 to TRBJ2-7, with 15 positions matching TRBD2. Germline V gene sequence: CDR1 SGHRS, CDR2 YFSETQ. There are 16 residues in the CDR3. V was pared by 4 bases and J by 5 bases, with 7 bases of the junction left unmatched. CDR3 sequence reads: CASSPYGLAGGDEQYF. Written as DNA, the CDR3 is TGCGCCAGCAGCCCCTACGGACTAGCGGGAGGGGACGAGCAGTACTTC.

This clonotype was recorded a few times. This chain links TRBV7-8 with TRBJ2-3; TRBD2 is a possible D gene (6 bases). The CDR3 sequence is 14 residues long. V lost 5 bases to trimming and J lost 1 base, with 10 bases between them. CDR1 is SGHVS, CDR2 FQNEAQ, per germline. CDR3 region: CASSGPGGTDTQYF. The CDR3 bases are TGTGCCAGCAGCGGACCGGGGGGCACAGATACGCAGTATTTT.

This chain uses TRBV3-1 with TRBJ2-1; D not resolved. Germline V gene lookup returns CDR1 LGHDT and CDR2 YNNKEL (reference sequence). The CDR3 length is 12 residues. V was cut by 4 bases and J by 6 bases, with 7 bases left in between. CDR3 DNA: TGTGCCAGCAGCCTACTGCTCAATGAGCAGTTCTTC. Its protein product is CASSLLLNEQFF.

This chain links TRBV5-1 with TRBJ2-3, with 10 positions matching TRBD2. The CDR3 contains 15 residues. Germline V lookup: CDR1 SGHRS, CDR2 YFSETQ. V was pared by 4 bases and J by 3 bases, with 5 bases of the junction left unmatched. The CDR3 region is CASSPGTSVTDTQYF. The CDR3 nucleotides read TGCGCCAGCAGCCCGGGGACTAGCGTAACAGATACGCAGTATTTT.

Many counts were recorded for this clonotype. The genes are TRBV2 and TRBJ1-2, with TRBD1 matching 7 bases. The CDR3 has 12 residues. J lost 4 bases, V lost 9 bases, and 5 bases had no gene match. Germline values: CDR1 SNHLY, CDR2 FYNNEI. The CDR3 region is CASSRDSYGYTF. The DNA of the CDR3 is TGTGCCAGTAGCCGGGACAGCTATGGCTACACCTTC.

This clonotype was detected many times. The chain joins TRBV20-1 to TRBJ2-1; 9 nucleotides align to TRBD2. This CDR3 region has 13 residues. The trim removed 6 bases at V and 9 bases at J, leaving 9 bases unmatched. Germline values: CDR1 DFQATT, CDR2 SNEGSKA (reference sequence). The CDR3 DNA reads TGCAGTGCCGCGGGACTAGCTGTCGGTGAGCAGTTCTTC. As protein: CSAAGLAVGEQFF.

This clonotype was picked up many times. The rearrangement joins TRBV6-1 to TRBJ2-7, with a possible D match to TRBD1 (6 bases). The ends were cut back, 6 bases at V and 0 bases at J, with 21 bases in the middle. Per the germline V gene, CDR1 is MNHNS and CDR2 is SASEGT. The CDR3 is 17 amino acids. For the CDR3, the DNA is TGTGCCAGCAGACCAGACAGGTTCGGGGACCCCTCCTACGAGCAGTACTTC. It codes for CASRPDRFGDPSYEQYF.

This clonotype was found many times. This chain links TRBV12-3 or TRBV12-4 with TRBJ1-1; D is possibly TRBD1 (6 bases). The CDR3 consists of 14 residues. V was trimmed by 5 bases and J by 3 bases, leaving 13 bases between them. CDR3 bases: TGTGCCAGCAGTCTCCAGGGGTTCGACACTGAAGCTTTCTTT. This gives the protein CASSLQGFDTEAFF.

DNA of the CDR3: TGTGCCAGCAGGCCTGCTGGAAGGGAGACCCAGTACTTC. It codes for CASRPAGRETQYF. The genes are TRBV12-3 or TRBV12-4 and TRBJ2-5; D gene unclear. Trimming took 6 bases from V and 5 from J, leaving 13 bases between them. The CDR3 is made up of 13 amino acids.

About this clonotype itself: It may be a read error: a sequence one base away is much more abundant. In this CDR3 the conserved last residue, phenylalanine or tryptophan, is missing, so a read error is likely. V usage is TRBV5-1 and J usage is TRBJ1-2; tentatively, D is TRBD1 (5 bases). Germline CDR1 is SGHRS and CDR2 is YFSETQ. Trimming took 4 bases from V and 8 from J, leaving 12 bases between them. The CDR3 spans 12 residues. CDR3 region: CASSPSSGGYTS. CDR3 DNA: TGCGCCAGCAGCCCGAGCTCAGGGGGCTACACCTCC.

This clonotype was observed a handful of times. The chain couples TRBV19 to TRBJ1-5; perhaps TRBD1 as D (6 bases). V shed 7 bases and J shed 4 bases, with 14 bases lying between them. CDR1 and CDR2 from the germline V gene are LNHDA and SQIVND (reference sequence). The CDR3 is 14 amino acids. The CDR3 DNA sequence: TGTGCCAGTACCGGAAGAACAGGGAATCAGCCCCAGCATTTT. Its protein product is CASTGRTGNQPQHF. The full variable domain, rest sourced from reference TRBV19 and TRBJ1-5, is DGGITQSPKYLFRKEGQNVTLSCEQNLNHDAMYWYRQDPGQGLRLIYYSQIVNDFQKGDIAEGYSVSREKKESFPLTVTSAQKNPTAFYLCASTGRTGNQPQHFGDGTRLSIL.